Listed below are T cell receptor beta chains from one sample, sequenced in a study of Graves' ophthalmopathy and Graves' hyperthyroidism. One entry per CDR3 protein, called by TCRdb with MiXCR from the multiplex PCR reads. Found here are hundreds of thousands of distinct CDR3 sequences, approximately 15% of them singletons; the top ten hold around 9.8%. The sequencing sample was made of blood. These receptors were obtained from a woman between 25 and 40 years old with Graves' ophthalmopathy. CDR3s include the opening cysteine and the closing phenylalanine or tryptophan. D genes are given only for firm matches. Rows may omit the clone size; those that give it use once, few, many or a size class.

D	size	V	J	DNA	CDR3
TRBD1	NA	TRBV20-1	TRBJ1-5	TGCAGTGCTAGAGGGACAGGGCCCCGGAGTCAGCCCCAGCATTTT	CSARGTGPRSQPQHF
NA	few	TRBV3-1	TRBJ1-2	TGTGCCAGCAGCCACGAGTACTATGGCTACACCTTC	CASSHEYYGYTF
NA	few	TRBV20-1	TRBJ2-2	TGCAGTGCTAGAGGCGCTTTTAACACCGGGGAGCTGTTTTTT	CSARGAFNTGELFF
TRBD1	NA	TRBV27	TRBJ2-5	TGTGCCAGCAACAGTGGCAGGGGGCAGGAGACCCAGTACTTC	CASNSGRGQETQYF
NA	many	TRBV7-2	TRBJ1-2	TGTGCCAGCAGCTTCTCACCCAACAGGCACCGGGACTATGGCTACACCTTC	CASSFSPNRHRDYGYTF
TRBD1	many	TRBV11-2	TRBJ2-7	TGTGCCAGCAGCTTTACAGGGGGCTCCCCCAACGAGCAGTACTTC	CASSFTGGSPNEQYF
TRBD1	few	TRBV28	TRBJ1-2	TGTGCCAGCAGTTTCGGACAGGGGGGAGGCTACACCTTC	CASSFGQGGGYTF
TRBD1	many	TRBV9	TRBJ1-2	TGTGCCAGCAGCAGGACAGGGAGAAGGTATGGCTACACCTTC	CASSRTGRRYGYTF
NA	NA	TRBV10-3	TRBJ2-5	TGTGCCATCAGTGAGTCGGTGGAGGGGGGCCAAGAGACCCAGTACTTC	CAISESVEGGQETQYF
NA	many	TRBV13	TRBJ1-2	TGTGCCAGCAGCTTATTCTGGGAGGCCGACTCCGACTATGGCTACACCTTC	CASSLFWEADSDYGYTF
NA	many	TRBV18	TRBJ1-1	TGTGCCAGCTCACCGTCGGGGTTCGTCACTGAAGCTTTCTTT	CASSPSGFVTEAFF
NA	many	TRBV6-5	TRBJ2-2	TGTGCCAGCAGTTACTCGAATTCGGGGTTTCGCATCGGGGAGCTGTTTTTT	CASSYSNSGFRIGELFF
TRBD1	many	TRBV11-2	TRBJ2-2	TGTGCCAGCAGCGGAACCGGGACAGGGACCACCGGGGAGCTGTTTTTT	CASSGTGTGTTGELFF
NA	once	TRBV12-3/TRBV12-4	TRBJ2-5	TGTGCCAGCAGTTTTAGGCCCTACGGGGTCCAAGAGACCCAGTACTTC	CASSFRPYGVQETQYF
NA	many	TRBV28	TRBJ2-7	TGTGCCAGCTGTGTAAGGGGGTTCGGATACGAGCAGTACTTC	CASCVRGFGYEQYF
TRBD2	few	TRBV4-1	TRBJ2-7	TGCGCCAGCAGCCAAGTATCCGTGACTAGCGGGAGAACAGGCGAGCAGTACTTC	CASSQVSVTSGRTGEQYF
TRBD2	many	TRBV5-1	TRBJ2-5	TGCGCCAGCACCCGGAGAAGCGGGGGTAACCAAGAGACCCAGTACTTC	CASTRRSGGNQETQYF
TRBD1	many	TRBV3-1	TRBJ1-2	TGTGCCAGCAGCCCCGGGACAGGGGTCGGCTATGGCTACACCTTC	CASSPGTGVGYGYTF
NA	many	TRBV11-3	TRBJ2-7	TGTGCCAGCAGCTCCTACGGGGCCTACGAGCAGTACTTC	CASSSYGAYEQYF
NA	many	TRBV20-1	TRBJ1-6	TGCAGTGCTAGGGGGGCAGCCATTAATTCACCCCTCCACTTT	CSARGAAINSPLHF
NA	many	TRBV7-2	TRBJ2-5	TGTGCCAGCAGCCCCCGGGTGGGGGATAAGAGACCCCAGTACTTC	CASSPRVGDKRPQYF
NA	many	TRBV13	TRBJ1-2	TGTGCCAGCAGCCCGGGACTTCTCGGGCATGGCTACACCTTC	CASSPGLLGHGYTF
NA	few	TRBV2	TRBJ2-2	TGTGCCAGCAGATGGGGGATTAGCACCGGGGAGCTGTTTTTT	CASRWGISTGELFF
TRBD1	NA	TRBV24-1	TRBJ2-4	TGTGCCACCAGTGATCGGGACAGTGCCAAAAACATTCAGTACTTC	CATSDRDSAKNIQYF
NA	many	TRBV6-1	TRBJ1-3	TGTGCCAGCAGTGAAGAGAAGGGCTCTGGAAACACCATATATTTT	CASSEEKGSGNTIYF
TRBD2	NA	TRBV18	TRBJ2-7	TGTGCCAGCTCACCCGGCGGGACTATCTACGAGCAGTACTTC	CASSPGGTIYEQYF
NA	many	TRBV4-1	TRBJ1-2	TGCGCCAGCAGCCAAGATTCACAGGAAACCTATGGCTACACCTTC	CASSQDSQETYGYTF
NA	many	TRBV24-1	TRBJ1-2	TGTGCCACCAGTGACCTTGGGAGGAACTATGGCTACACCTTC	CATSDLGRNYGYTF
NA	NA	TRBV20-1	TRBJ2-5	TGCAGTGCTAACCCGCCTGGGGCGGGCCAAGAGACCCAGTACTTC	CSANPPGAGQETQYF
NA	many	TRBV20-1	TRBJ2-4	TGCAGTGCTAGGTTAGACAGACGCGTTCAGTACTTC	CSARLDRRVQYF
NA	once	TRBV11-2	TRBJ1-2	TGTGCCAGCAGCTCCCCCCGCGGGGAAGGGGGTAAAGGCTACACCTTC	CASSSPRGEGGKGYTF
TRBD2	many	TRBV11-2	TRBJ2-4	TGTGCCAGCAGCCCACGACTAGCAGTAGCCAAAAACATTCAGTACTTC	CASSPRLAVAKNIQYF
NA	many	TRBV4-1	TRBJ2-7	TGCGCCAGCAGCCAAGGCGGGGCGCCCTCCTACGAGCAGTACTTC	CASSQGGAPSYEQYF
NA	many	TRBV20-1	TRBJ1-5	TGCAGTGCCACTCCCCTAACAGGTGATTATCAGCCCCAGCATTTT	CSATPLTGDYQPQHF
NA	few	TRBV2	TRBJ1-4	TGTGCCAGCAGTGAACAGGAGGAAAAACTGTTTTTT	CASSEQEEKLFF
TRBD2	many	TRBV6-2/TRBV6-3	TRBJ2-7	TGTGCCAGCAGAGGGACTAGCTCCCTCTACGAGCAGTACTTC	CASRGTSSLYEQYF
NA	many	TRBV5-6	TRBJ2-6	TGTGCCAGCAGCTTGGGGCAGGGGCCCTCTGGGGCCAACGTCCTGACTTTC	CASSLGQGPSGANVLTF
TRBD1	NA	TRBV24-1	TRBJ2-5	TGTGCCACCATTGATTTAACCGGGACAGGGGTAGAGACCCAGTACTTC	CATIDLTGTGVETQYF
TRBD1	many	TRBV2	TRBJ1-2	TGTGCCAGACGGATAGGCGGACAGGGGATCTATGGCTACACCTTC	CARRIGGQGIYGYTF
NA	many	TRBV10-3	TRBJ1-2	TGTGCCATCAAGGTAGGGGATCGATGCTATGGCTACACCTTC	CAIKVGDRCYGYTF
NA	many	TRBV28	TRBJ1-2	TGTGCCAGCAGCCCGTACCCTCAGGGGCGAAAGGAAGGCTACACCTTC	CASSPYPQGRKEGYTF
TRBD1	few	TRBV19	TRBJ1-3	TGTGCCAGTACCTGGGCAGGGGGTACCTCTGGAAACACCATATATTTT	CASTWAGGTSGNTIYF
NA	many	TRBV5-1	TRBJ1-1	TGCGCCAGCAGCCCATACACTAACATGAACACTGAAGCTTTCTTT	CASSPYTNMNTEAFF
NA	many	TRBV12-3/TRBV12-4	TRBJ2-7	TGTGCCAGCAGTTTGATGGCGGGCCCTCCCTACGAGCAGTACTTC	CASSLMAGPPYEQYF
NA	many	TRBV12-3/TRBV12-4	TRBJ2-7	TGTGCCAGCAGTTCCAACCGGGAATCCTACGAGCAGTACTTC	CASSSNRESYEQYF
TRBD2	few	TRBV15	TRBJ2-5	TGTGCCACCAGCAGAGATCCGCGGGGGGGCTTGGAGACCCAGTACTTC	CATSRDPRGGLETQYF
NA	many	TRBV2	TRBJ1-1	TGTGCCTTAGGGGGGGCAAGGTCCACTGAAGCTTTCTTT	CALGGARSTEAFF
TRBD1	many	TRBV19	TRBJ2-2	TGTGCCAGTAGTGGACAGGGGCCCGGGGAGCTGTTTTTT	CASSGQGPGELFF